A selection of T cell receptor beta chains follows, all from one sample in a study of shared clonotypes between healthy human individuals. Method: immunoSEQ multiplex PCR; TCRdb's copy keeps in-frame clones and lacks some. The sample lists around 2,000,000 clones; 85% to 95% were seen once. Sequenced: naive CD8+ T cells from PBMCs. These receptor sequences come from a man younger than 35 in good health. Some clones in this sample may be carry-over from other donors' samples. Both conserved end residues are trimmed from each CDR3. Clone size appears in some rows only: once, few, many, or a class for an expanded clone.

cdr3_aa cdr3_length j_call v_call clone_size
ASSIGPRGEQF 11 TRBJ2-1 TRBV19 .
ASSLRDRMSHPYGYT 15 TRBJ1-2 TRBV7-9 once
ASSVSGRARGTDTQY 15 TRBJ2-3 TRBV9 .
ASSVYGTSGLSTDTQY 16 TRBJ2-3 TRBV9 .
ASGSPTTRYGYT 12 TRBJ1-2 TRBV12-5 .
ASSPGSGYEQY 11 TRBJ2-7 TRBV5-1 .
ASSLNLQGGYNEQF 14 TRBJ2-1 TRBV7-2 .
ASSLGRGGTGELF 13 TRBJ2-2 TRBV5-4 .
ASSLDFGQRNYGYT 14 TRBJ1-2 TRBV5-1 once
ASSYREGPGELF 12 TRBJ2-2 TRBV6-5 .
ASSYPSGSSYNEQF 14 TRBJ2-1 TRBV6-6 .
ASSLAAGWYEQF 12 TRBJ2-1 TRBV5-5 .
ASSLSAGVFGYT 12 TRBJ1-2 TRBV27 .
ATSRTGTSYEQY 12 TRBJ2-7 TRBV15 .
ASSQEKGQGKNTEAF 15 TRBJ1-1 TRBV4-1 .
ASSLTPYRGDEKLF 14 TRBJ1-4 TRBV18 .
ASSLAGTVYNEQF 13 TRBJ2-1 TRBV7-2 once
ASSVTGTGRTQY 12 TRBJ2-5 TRBV28 .
ASRPTGNTGELF 12 TRBJ2-2 TRBV6-5 .
ASSGAWTPNTGELF 14 TRBJ2-2 TRBV7-9 .
ASSLNRGPTDTQY 13 TRBJ2-3 TRBV11-2 .
ASSSVDTGELF 11 TRBJ2-2 TRBV27 .
ASSLRGGGNYGYT 13 TRBJ1-2 TRBV4-1 .
SVDWAGNSYEQY 12 . TRBV29-1 .
ASSSPKVASYNEQF 14 TRBJ2-1 TRBV13 once
ASSHGLAGARYSDTQY 16 TRBJ2-3 TRBV14 .
ASSPRLVTDTQY 12 TRBJ2-3 TRBV9 .
ASSPGTLNTGELF 13 TRBJ2-2 TRBV9 .
ASSLSGSRQTQY 12 TRBJ2-5 TRBV27 .
ASSRTGTNSYNEQF 14 TRBJ2-1 TRBV7-2 once
ASSHWMNTEAF 11 TRBJ1-1 TRBV5-1 .
ASSSRDKSTEAF 12 TRBJ1-1 TRBV9 .
ASSNRGLVSYEQY 13 TRBJ2-7 TRBV28 .
ATSTVGASYEQY 12 TRBJ2-7 TRBV15 .
ASSPELNTEAF 11 TRBJ1-1 TRBV27 few
ASSERTGTYEQY 12 TRBJ2-7 TRBV10-2 few
ASMRDREGEKLF 12 TRBJ1-4 TRBV19 .
ASSQVFTMAGAAGANVLT 18 TRBJ2-6 TRBV4-3 .
ASSLARYNEQF 11 TRBJ2-1 TRBV27 .
ASSPTWTGLDTQY 13 TRBJ2-3 TRBV9 .
ASSPSGLAREQF 12 TRBJ2-1 TRBV5-1 .